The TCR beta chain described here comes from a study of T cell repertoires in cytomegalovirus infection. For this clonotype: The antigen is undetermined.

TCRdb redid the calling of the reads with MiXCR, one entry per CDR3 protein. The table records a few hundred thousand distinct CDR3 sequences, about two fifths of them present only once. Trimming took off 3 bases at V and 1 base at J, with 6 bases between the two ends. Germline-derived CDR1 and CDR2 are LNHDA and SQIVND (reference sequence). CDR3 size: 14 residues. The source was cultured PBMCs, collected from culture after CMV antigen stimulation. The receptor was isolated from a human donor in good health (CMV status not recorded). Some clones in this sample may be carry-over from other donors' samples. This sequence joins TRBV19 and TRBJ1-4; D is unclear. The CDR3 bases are TGTGCCAGTAGTATCCAAGTAACTAATGAAAAACTGTTTTTT. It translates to CASSIQVTNEKLFF.